Listed below are T cell receptor beta chains from one sample, sequenced in a study of OX40 agonist ivuxolimab in advanced cancers. Sequencing used immunoSEQ multiplex PCR; TCRdb keeps in-frame clones, though not all of them. The data contain just over 60,000 clones, 92% of them singletons. This specimen consisted of CD4+ or CD8+ T cells sorted from blood, obtained in a trial of the OX40 agonist ivuxolimab. The receptors were gathered from an adult with an advanced solid tumor such as melanoma, head and neck, liver or kidney cancer. Both conserved end residues are part of each CDR3. The D gene is left open where the match is weak.

TRBV29-1	NA	TRBJ1-1	TGCAGCGTTGAGTCTATAACAGGGTTGAGAGAAGCTTTCTTT	CSVESITGLREAFF
TRBV7-9	TRBD2	TRBJ2-1	TGTGCCAGCAGGCAAGGGCCAGCGGGGGAGCGCTTTAATGAGCAGTTCTTC	CASRQGPAGERFNEQFF
TRBV28	NA	TRBJ1-6	TGTGCCAGCGGGGCCGGGGCCTTAAATTCACCCCTCCACTTT	CASGAGALNSPLHF
TRBV9	NA	TRBJ2-7	TGTGCCAGCAGCGACGTAGGACCCCACCCAATATCCTACGAGCAGTACTTC	CASSDVGPHPISYEQYF
TRBV6-5	NA	TRBJ1-2	TGTGCCAGCAGGAGTCGGGGGGGTTTGGGCTACACCTTC	CASRSRGGLGYTF
TRBV7-2	NA	TRBJ1-1	TGTGCCAGCGGGGAAGGCGCGAGGACTGAAGCTTTCTTT	CASGEGARTEAFF
TRBV5-1	NA	TRBJ2-3	TGCGCCAGCAGCTTTAGCACAGATACGCAGTATTTT	CASSFSTDTQYF
TRBV2	NA	TRBJ2-3	TGTGCCAGCAGTGAAGCGTGGAGGGCCCGCACAGATACGCAGTATTTT	CASSEAWRARTDTQYF
TRBV2	TRBD1	TRBJ2-7	TGTGCCAGCAGCCAACAGGGGGCGGTGGAGCAGTACTTC	CASSQQGAVEQYF
TRBV5-4	TRBD1	TRBJ2-5	TGTGCCAGCAGCTACCGGGACAGGGGTGAAGAGACCCAGTACTTC	CASSYRDRGEETQYF
TRBV19	NA	TRBJ1-2	TGTGCCAGTAACCAGGGGCATAACTATGGCTACACCTTC	CASNQGHNYGYTF
TRBV19	TRBD1	TRBJ1-2	TGTGCCAGTAGTAAGGACAGGGGGCAGATGATCCATGGCTACACCTTC	CASSKDRGQMIHGYTF
TRBV27	NA	TRBJ2-3	TGTGCCAGCACCCACAGAACTTCTAGCGCCACCACAGATACGCAGTATTTT	CASTHRTSSATTDTQYF
TRBV7-9	TRBD1	TRBJ1-1	TGTGCCAGCAGCCCCTACACAGGGGGCTGGACTGAAGCTTTCTTT	CASSPYTGGWTEAFF
TRBV7-8	TRBD1	TRBJ1-5	TGTGCCAGCAGTTCGGGACAGTCCGAAAGACAGCCCCAGCATTTT	CASSSGQSERQPQHF
TRBV29-1	NA	TRBJ2-7	TGCAGCGTGGCCGGACAGCCCTACGAGCAGTACTTC	CSVAGQPYEQYF
TRBV5-8	NA	TRBJ1-5	TGTGCCAGCAGCTGGTACAGGGAGCCGCCCCAGCATTTT	CASSWYREPPQHF
TRBV5-4	NA	TRBJ2-3	TGTGCCAGCAGCCTCCAGGGTCCAGATACGCAGTATTTT	CASSLQGPDTQYF
TRBV5-6	NA	TRBJ1-1	TGTGCCAGCACCCGGGGGCAGGACGCTTCTACTTTCTTT	CASTRGQDASTFF
TRBV23-1	TRBD2	TRBJ2-4	TGCGCCAGCAGTCATTGGGGACTAGCCCTAGCCAAAAACATTCAGTACTTC	CASSHWGLALAKNIQYF
TRBV6-5	NA	TRBJ2-7	TGTGCCAGCAGTTCAGTTCGGACAGGGAGGGCCCACGAGCAGTACTTC	CASSSVRTGRAHEQYF
TRBV6-5	TRBD2	TRBJ2-1	TGTGCCAGCAGTTACTCGAGACTAGCCGAGGGTGAGCAGTTCTTC	CASSYSRLAEGEQFF